The present TCR beta chain was sequenced within a study of blood T cells in healthy people across ages. Overall study findings and caveats: The study could not conclusively compare naive and antigen-experienced cells, given its unsorted PBMCs. Across the age range, TCR beta diversity per million T cells fell in a roughly linear way.

Germline assignment: CDR1 SGHTA and CDR2 FQGNSA. This CDR3 spans 12 amino acids. The individuals who served as donors were healthy Caucasians living in Russia, aged roughly 6 to 90. A second PCR, run for roughly 7 to 11 cycles, used a sample-barcoded 5' primer plus a J-beta primer mix. Researchers report that a template-switch adaptor with 12 random nucleotides tagged each cDNA molecule. TCRdb called the 5' RACE reads again in MiXCR, with one record for every CDR3 protein. The sample includes about 1.1 million distinct CDR3 sequences, around two fifths seen only once; the top ten take around 12%. For this clonotype: Its antigen is unidentified. At one end the junction does not follow the germline gene, possibly because of a read error.

This sequence joins TRBV7-2 and TRBJ2-3; D is undetermined. Input material: blood. The receptor was derived from a man between 18 and 29 years old in good health. DNA of the CDR3: TGTGTCAGCAGCCGTGACACAGATACGCAGTATTTT. It codes for CVSSRDTDTQYF. The full variable domain, completed using reference TRBV7-2 and TRBJ2-3, is GAGVSQSPSNKVTEKGKDVELRCDPISGHTALYWYRQSLGQGLEFLIYFQGNSAPDKSGLPSDRFSAERTGGSVSTLTIQRTQQEDSAVYLCVSSRDTDTQYFGPGTRLTVL.